This T cell receptor (beta chain) originates from a study of blood T cell repertoires in COVID-19. Looking at the study overall: Acute and convalescent COVID-19 samples came from the United States, Italy and Spain.

Authors' data handling: It was from reference gene primer amplification that nucleated cell counts were estimated. Profiled with immunoSEQ multiplex PCR; TCRdb holds only in-frame clones, not every one. V, J and clone size derive from that table, while D and trimming were established from the DNA sequence. The sample records 250,000 or so clones, approximately 83% being singletons. Those enrolled, adults aged roughly 18 to 89 years, came from roughly 23 US areas. Exposed study participants had met a COVID-19 case within 2 weeks before entry. Input material: PBMCs or T cells enriched from blood (not recorded which). The sequence was obtained from a woman between 40 and 55 years old who had been exposed to COVID-19.

CDR3 in DNA: TGTGCCAGTAGTCTCCAGGCGCGGGGCAATCAGCCCCAGCATTTT. Its protein is CASSLQARGNQPQHF. The gene calls are TRBV19 and TRBJ1-5; D gene ambiguous. CDR1 is LNHDA, CDR2 SQIVND, per germline (reference sequence). There are 15 residues in the CDR3. Trimming pared 5 bases from V and 2 bases from J, leaving 13 bases between.